Shown below are 12 T cell receptor beta chains from a single sample sequenced in a study of blood T cell repertoires in COVID-19. Measured with immunoSEQ multiplex PCR; TCRdb has only the in-frame clones, and not every one. The table lists 30,000 to 40,000 clones, 80% to 90% of them singletons, with around 4.9% in the top ten. Sequenced: peripheral blood. These receptors all come from a woman in her 70s with active COVID-19.

CDR3 sequence (DNA): TGTGCCAGCAGCCCTCAAGTAGGACTAGCACATGAGCAGTTCTTC. This sequence encodes CASSPQVGLAHEQFF. V gene TRBV3-1 (or the pseudogene TRBV3-2) combines with J gene TRBJ2-1; 8 nucleotides align to TRBD2. The germline V gene has CDR1 LGHDT and CDR2 YNNKEL (reference sequence). The CDR3 runs 15 residues. Trimming took 4 bases from V and 8 from J; bases not matched to a gene: 10.

V is TRBV5-4 and J is TRBJ2-5; 12 nucleotides agree with TRBD2. J gave up 1 base and V 3 bases, and 4 bases lay outside the gene matches. The CDR3 runs to 16 residues. Germline assignment: CDR1 SGHNT and CDR2 YYREEE (reference sequence). CDR3 nucleotide sequence: TGTGCCAGCAGCTCCCGGACTAGCGGGGCCCAAGAGACCCAGTACTTC. This translates into CASSSRTSGAQETQYF.

V gene TRBV7-2 combines with J gene TRBJ2-7; tentative D call: TRBD2 (5 bases). Germline lookup yields CDR1 SGHTA and CDR2 FQGNSA. Trimming removed 1 base from V and 5 bases from J, with 12 bases in between. The CDR3 runs 14 residues. The CDR3 DNA reads TGTGCCAGCAGCTTAGTATCGGGGTCCGACGAGCAGTACTTC. Protein: CASSLVSGSDEQYF.

V gene TRBV11-3 combines with J gene TRBJ2-5; 7 nucleotides agree with TRBD1. With 5 bases clipped from V and 1 base from J, the junction kept 7 bases outside the gene matches. Germline CDR1 SGHNT, CDR2 YENEEA. The CDR3 runs 15 residues. CDR3 DNA sequence: TGTGCCAGCAGCCACCGACAGGGAACCCAAGAGACCCAGTACTTC. It specifies CASSHRQGTQETQYF.

The CDR3 region is CASSLVGGDTQYF. CDR3 nucleotide sequence: TGTGCCAGCAGTTTGGTCGGGGGGGATACGCAGTATTTT. V is TRBV28 and J is TRBJ2-3, with TRBD2 matching 7 bases. V gave up 3 bases and J gave up 6 bases; unmatched junction bases: 3. Germline V CDR1 and CDR2: MDHEN, SYDVKM. This CDR3 has 13 residues. Full variable domain (outside the CDR3, taken from reference TRBV28 and TRBJ2-3): DVKVTQSSRYLVKRTGEKVFLECVQDMDHENMFWYRQDPGLGLRLIYFSYDVKMKEKGDIPEGYSVSREKKERFSLILESASTNQTSMYLCASSLVGGDTQYFGPGTRLTVL.

The chain combines TRBV28 with TRBJ1-4; 8 bases fit TRBD1. Germline trimming cut 6 bases from V and 8 bases from J; bases unmatched to any gene: 11. Looked up from germline, CDR1 is MDHEN and CDR2 is SYDVKM. This CDR3 contains 15 residues. The chain's CDR3 is CASRASQGDGEKLFF. CDR3 sequence (DNA): TGTGCCAGCAGAGCCTCACAGGGGGACGGGGAAAAACTGTTTTTT.

The chain employs TRBV7-6 and TRBJ1-6; TRBD1 might be the D (6 bases). Trimming removed 5 bases from V and 5 bases from J, with 13 bases in between. From germline, CDR1 is SGHVS and CDR2 FNYEAQ. The CDR3 loop spans 15 amino acids. CDR3 DNA sequence: TGTGCCAGCAGCCCATCCCAGGGGAATAATTCACCCCTCCACTTT. It translates to CASSPSQGNNSPLHF.

V usage is TRBV12-3 or TRBV12-4 and J usage is TRBJ2-5; D is unresolved. Trimming pared 4 bases from V and 5 bases from J, leaving 8 bases between. There are 12 residues in the CDR3. The CDR3 protein is CASSYSEETQYF. CDR3 nucleotide sequence: TGTGCCAGCAGTTACTCTGAGGAGACCCAGTACTTC.

The CDR3 DNA sequence: TGTGCCAGCAGCTTAGAAGGGGGCAGCGGGGAGCTGTTTTTT. This gives the protein CASSLEGGSGELFF. The chain links TRBV11-3 to TRBJ2-2; 7 bases fit TRBD1. CDR1 and CDR2 (germline): SGHNT, YENEEA. J gave up 7 bases and V 0 bases, and 2 bases lay outside the gene matches. The CDR3 is 14 amino acids. The entire variable domain, with the rest obtained from reference TRBV11-3 and TRBJ2-2, is as follows: EAGVVQSPRYKIIEKKQPVAFWCNPISGHNTLYWYLQNLGQGPELLIRYENEEAVDDSQLPKDRFSAERLKGVDSTLKIQPAELGDSAVYLCASSLEGGSGELFFGEGSRLTVL.

The rearrangement uses TRBV7-2 and TRBJ2-1, with D possibly TRBD1 on 5 matching bases. CDR1 is SGHTA, CDR2 FQGNSA, per germline. Trimming left V 1 base short and J 5 bases short, with 6 bases between. The CDR3 spans 13 residues. The CDR3 sequence: CASSLVGDNEQFF. CDR3 in DNA: TGTGCCAGCAGCTTAGTAGGGGACAATGAGCAGTTCTTC.

This clone appeared a single time. The V gene is TRBV28, the J gene TRBJ1-3; 8 bases match TRBD1. The J segment lost 6 bases and the V segment lost 7 bases, leaving 5 bases of the junction unmatched. CDR3 length equals 13 residues. CDR1 MDHEN and CDR2 SYDVKM come from the germline V gene. CDR3 sequence reads: CASTRQGTNTIYF. Here the CDR3 DNA reads TGTGCCAGCACCCGACAGGGGACAAACACCATATATTTT.

The chain uses TRBV29-1 and TRBJ1-2; D gene unclear. This CDR3 is 12 amino acids long. With 7 bases removed from V and 2 bases from J, the gap between germline ends came to 11 bases. Germline V CDR1 and CDR2: SQVTM, ANQGSEA. CDR3 sequence: CSDHTGNYGYTF. The CDR3 DNA is TGCAGCGACCACACGGGGAACTATGGCTACACCTTC. The whole variable domain, remainder taken from reference TRBV29-1 and TRBJ1-2, is SAVISQKPSRDICQRGTSLTIQCQVDSQVTMMFWYRQQPGQSLTLIATANQGSEATYESGFVIDKFPISRPNLTFSTLTVSNMSPEDSSIYLCSDHTGNYGYTFGSGTRLTVV.